The TCR beta chain under discussion was sequenced for a study of blood T cell repertoires in COVID-19. Study summary: COVID-19 samples from acute and convalescent phases originated in the United States, Italy and Spain. The analysed material was cDNA or gDNA that came from T cells, B-cell-depleted T cells, or PBMCs.

In the study's own analysis: Reference gene primers were amplified, and this amplification served to estimate nucleated cell counts. Data came from immunoSEQ multiplex PCR; TCRdb stores just in-frame clones and leaves some out. Clone size and V and J calls were adopted from that table, with D and trimming inferred from the DNA. The profile covers about 220,000 clones, with around 80% appearing a single time and 7% to 8.5% taken by the ten largest. This CDR3 spans 12 amino acids. V lost 6 bases to trimming and J lost 5 bases, with 8 bases between them. Germline loops: CDR1 MNHNS, CDR2 SASEGT. This clonotype originated in a woman aged 70-85 years with acute or convalescent COVID-19. This chain links TRBV6-1 with TRBJ1-5; possibly TRBD1 for D (6 bases). The sample taken for sequencing was peripheral blood. The CDR3 is CASRGQDQPQHF. The CDR3 DNA reads TGTGCCAGCAGGGGACAAGATCAGCCCCAGCATTTT.